One and the same sample provided the 31 T cell receptor beta chains below, sequenced in a study of OX40 agonist ivuxolimab in advanced cancers. Clones were sequenced by immunoSEQ multiplex PCR, and TCRdb holds only the in-frame ones, with some missing. In the table there are over 40,000 clones, 80% of which are singletons. The source material was CD4+ or CD8+ T cells sorted from blood, sampled in a trial of the OX40 agonist ivuxolimab. The source is an adult with an advanced solid tumor such as melanoma, head and neck, liver or kidney cancer.

The chain employs TRBV27 and TRBJ1-2; maybe TRBD1 (5 bases). CDR1 is MNHEY, CDR2 SMNVEV, per germline (reference sequence). The CDR3 length is 14 residues. V was clipped by 0 bases and J by 6 bases, with 11 bases between them. The CDR3 DNA reads TGTGCCAGCAGTTTATCGGGGGGAGGGGATGGCTACACCTTC. It codes for CASSLSGGGDGYTF.

This chain links TRBV28 with TRBJ2-1, with no clear D. The CDR3 covers 11 residues. V lost 8 bases and J lost 4, with 6 bases in between. From germline, CDR1 is MDHEN and CDR2 SYDVKM. CDR3 protein: CASLGYNEQFF. The DNA for the CDR3 is TGTGCCAGCCTTGGATACAATGAGCAGTTCTTC.

The chain joins TRBV19 to TRBJ1-5; 8 positions agree with TRBD1. Germline V gene lookup returns CDR1 LNHDA and CDR2 SQIVND (reference sequence). J lost 0 bases, V lost 6 bases, and 4 bases had no gene match. CDR3 length: 15 residues. The chain's CDR3 is CASSRTGTSNQPQHF. For the CDR3, the DNA is TGTGCCAGTAGCAGGACAGGGACTAGCAATCAGCCCCAGCATTTT.

V and J are TRBV7-9 and TRBJ1-1; D gene unclear. Germline-derived CDR1 and CDR2 are SEHNR and FQNEAQ (reference sequence). The length of the CDR3 is 13 residues. Trimming pared 5 bases from V and 11 bases from J, leaving 18 bases between. The CDR3 DNA reads as TGTGCCAGCAGCCCCAATTCGAGGATCCGGGCTTTCTTT. Encoded protein: CASSPNSRIRAFF.

Points on this clone: The DNA is omitted, as the CDR3 cannot be located on it reliably, and the CDR3 follows TCRdb's listing. CDR3 sequence: CASSQAFAGGARFF. The chain links TRBV4-1 to TRBJ2-1; the DNA was not compared with TRBD2, the D call given in the table. Germline CDR1 reads MGHRA; CDR2 reads YSYEKL. Termini included, the CDR3 measures 14 amino acids.

J is TRBJ1-1 and V is TRBV9; no firm D call. The V and J ends lost 4 bases and 0 bases respectively, with 10 bases between them. The CDR3 has 14 residues. CDR1 and CDR2 (germline): SGDLS, YYNGEE. CDR3 protein: CASSPPSLNTEAFF. For the CDR3, the DNA is TGTGCCAGCAGCCCTCCCAGTTTGAACACTGAAGCTTTCTTT.

The V call is TRBV5-1, the J call TRBJ2-5; D unclear. This CDR3 region has 12 residues. Germline V CDR1 and CDR2: SGHRS, YFSETQ. V was shortened by 0 bases and J by 5 bases, with 5 bases between the two germline ends. This CDR3 is CASSLDRETQYF. Written as DNA, the CDR3 is TGCGCCAGCAGCTTGGACCGGGAGACCCAGTACTTC.

The rearrangement uses TRBV7-9 and TRBJ1-5; 8 nucleotides align to TRBD1. The CDR3 consists of 14 residues. V shed 4 bases and J 7 bases; nucleotides not matched to a gene: 6. CDR1 and CDR2 (germline): SEHNR, FQNEAQ (reference sequence). The CDR3 loop reads CASSYGQGQQPQHF. DNA for the CDR3: TGTGCCAGCAGCTACGGACAGGGACAGCAGCCCCAGCATTTT.

The rearrangement uses TRBV29-1 and TRBJ2-5, with 7 bases matching TRBD1. J gave up 0 bases and V 6 bases, and 7 bases lay outside the gene matches. This CDR3 is built from 14 residues. Germline CDR1 SQVTM, CDR2 ANQGSEA. For the CDR3, the DNA is TGCAGCGTCCCGCTGGGACAGTACCAAGAGACCCAGTACTTC. As protein: CSVPLGQYQETQYF.

The chain joins TRBV11-3 to TRBJ1-1; 9 bases line up with TRBD1. Losses at the gene ends were 6 bases for V and 0 bases for J; bases not matched to a gene: 5. The CDR3 sequence is 15 residues long. Germline V gives CDR1 SGHNT, CDR2 YENEEA. The CDR3 DNA reads as TGTGCCAGCAGTTCCGGGACAGGGTTGAACACTGAAGCTTTCTTT. It specifies CASSSGTGLNTEAFF.

The J gene is TRBJ1-2, the V gene TRBV4-2, with 7 positions matching TRBD1. Trimming at V came to 0 bases and at J to 6 bases, leaving 7 bases not matched to a gene. The germline CDR1 and CDR2 sequences are LGHNA and YNFKEQ. The CDR3 runs 15 residues. CDR3 sequence (DNA): TGTGCCAGCAGCCAAGATCATATAGGGGGCAATGGCTACACCTTC. This codes for CASSQDHIGGNGYTF.

This clone was recorded a few times. This rearrangement joins TRBV5-1 to TRBJ2-2; TRBD1 matches at 7 bases. The trim removed 3 bases at V and 5 bases at J, leaving 4 bases unmatched. In germline, CDR1 is SGHRS, CDR2 YFSETQ. The CDR3 sequence is 14 residues long. CDR3 in amino acids: CASSSGQTTGELFF. DNA for the CDR3: TGCGCCAGCAGCTCGGGACAGACAACCGGGGAGCTGTTTTTT.

CDR3 sequence reads: CASSVVGQPTGELFF. CDR3 nucleotides: TGCGCCAGCAGTGTGGTGGGGCAGCCCACCGGGGAGCTGTTTTTT. The J gene is TRBJ2-2, the V gene TRBV10-2, with a weak D call TRBD1 (5 bases). CDR3 length: 15 residues. Between the trimmed V and J ends, which lost 4 bases and 4 bases, there was a span of 13 bases. The germline gives CDR1 WSHSY, CDR2 SAAADI.

The V and J genes are TRBV4-2 and TRBJ1-3; tentative D call: TRBD1 (5 bases). CDR3 length equals 15 residues. The V gene's germline CDR1 is LGHNA and CDR2 YNFKEQ. Between the trimmed V and J ends, which lost 4 bases and 0 bases, there was a span of 10 bases. This CDR3 is CASSPRVPSGNTIYF. CDR3 in DNA: TGTGCCAGCAGCCCCAGGGTCCCCTCTGGAAACACCATATATTTT.

This clone was recorded a few times. The V and J genes are TRBV19 and TRBJ2-1; TRBD2 might be the D (6 bases). Trimming took 4 bases from V and 5 from J, leaving 15 bases between them. The CDR3 length is 15 residues. Per the germline V gene, CDR1 is LNHDA and CDR2 is SQIVND (reference sequence). The CDR3 DNA reads TGTGCCAGTAGTACCCAAGCGGGTTCTCACAATGAGCAGTTCTTC. It specifies CASSTQAGSHNEQFF.

The CDR3 protein is CASSASGTGGPYGYTF. CDR3 coding DNA: TGTGCCAGTAGTGCCTCCGGGACAGGGGGCCCCTATGGCTACACCTTC. The V gene is TRBV19, the J gene TRBJ1-2; TRBD1 matches 12 bases. Germline CDR1 LNHDA, CDR2 SQIVND (reference sequence). The ends lost 5 bases at V and 4 bases at J; junction bases unmatched: 8. CDR3 length: 16 amino acids.

This chain uses TRBV28 with TRBJ2-1; tentatively, D is TRBD1 (6 bases). CDR3 length equals 11 residues. Germline-derived CDR1 and CDR2 are MDHEN and SYDVKM. V was pared by 2 bases and J by 14 bases, with 10 bases between. The CDR3 DNA sequence: TGTGCCAGCAGTTTAAGGGGGTGGGAGTTCTTC. Protein product: CASSLRGWEFF. Full variable domain (missing parts from reference TRBV28 and TRBJ2-1): DVKVTQSSRYLVKRTGEKVFLECVQDMDHENMFWYRQDPGLGLRLIYFSYDVKMKEKGDIPEGYSVSREKKERFSLILESASTNQTSMYLCASSLRGWEFFGPGTRLTVL.

The rearrangement uses TRBV11-2 and TRBJ2-1, with a tentative D call TRBD2 (6 bases). The V end lost 8 bases, the J end lost 4 bases, and 18 bases lay between the germline ends. Looked up from germline, CDR1 is SGHAT and CDR2 is FQNNGV. The CDR3 spans 15 residues. The CDR3 protein is CASSQTRGKYNEQFF. The CDR3 bases are TGTGCCAGCTCCCAGACTAGAGGGAAATACAATGAGCAGTTCTTC.

The gene calls are TRBV28 and TRBJ1-1; D is possibly TRBD1 (5 bases). Germline V lookup: CDR1 MDHEN, CDR2 SYDVKM. CDR3 length equals 17 residues. The ends were cut back, 6 bases at V and 5 bases at J, with 25 bases in the middle. The DNA for the CDR3 is TGTGCCAGCAGCTTCCGGGGTAAGAGTCGGGGGAGAACTGAAGCTTTCTTT. Protein sequence: CASSFRGKSRGRTEAFF.

The rearrangement links TRBV5-1 to TRBJ2-5; 8 bases map to TRBD2. Germline CDR1 SGHRS, CDR2 YFSETQ. The CDR3 spans 15 residues. V lost 3 bases, J lost 2 bases, and 6 bases stayed unmatched. The CDR3 DNA sequence: TGCGCCAGCAGCTCTCTTGGGACTAGTCAAGAGACCCAGTACTTC. It translates to CASSSLGTSQETQYF.

The rearrangement uses TRBV6-1 and TRBJ1-3; D is unresolved. CDR3 length: 16 amino acids. V lost 2 bases and J lost 1, with 12 bases in between. Germline-derived CDR1 and CDR2 are MNHNS and SASEGT. In DNA form, the CDR3 reads TGTGCCAGCAGTGAACGGCAGGCCCGATCTGGAAACACCATATATTTT. Translating gives CASSERQARSGNTIYF.

The chain links TRBV6-4 to TRBJ1-1, with TRBD1 as a possible D gene (6 bases). V was trimmed by 5 bases and J by 1 base, leaving 17 bases between them. Per germline, CDR1 MRHNA and CDR2 SNTAGT. The length of the CDR3 is 16 residues. Here the CDR3 DNA reads TGTGCCAGCAGTAGTAGGGGGGAGGAGTGGAACACTGAAGCTTTCTTT. Its protein is CASSSRGEEWNTEAFF.

The genes are TRBV5-1 and TRBJ1-1; D call uncertain. This CDR3 spans 13 amino acids. V was trimmed by 0 bases and J by 8 bases, leaving 11 bases between them. Germline CDR1 is SGHRS and CDR2 is YFSETQ. CDR3 DNA: TGCGCCAGCAGCTTGGATGCGGGAAGGGAAGCTTTCTTT. Its translation is CASSLDAGREAFF. The full variable domain, with the rest looked up from reference TRBV5-1 and TRBJ1-1, is KAGVTQTPRYLIKTRGQQVTLSCSPISGHRSVSWYQQTPGQGLQFLFEYFSETQRNKGNFPGRFSGRQFSNSRSEMNVSTLELGDSALYLCASSLDAGREAFFGQGTRLTVV.

This rearrangement joins TRBV28 to TRBJ1-2; D possibly corresponds to TRBD1 (5 bases). Between the trimmed V and J ends, which lost 7 bases and 5 bases, there was a span of 17 bases. The CDR3 consists of 14 residues. Germline values: CDR1 MDHEN, CDR2 SYDVKM. CDR3 residues: CASNQIGDRYGYTF. The CDR3 DNA sequence: TGTGCCAGCAACCAAATAGGGGATAGGTATGGCTACACCTTC.

The chain carries TRBV11-3 and TRBJ1-1; 8 nucleotides align to TRBD1. Germline-derived CDR1 and CDR2 are SGHNT and YENEEA. The CDR3 consists of 15 residues. J gave up 4 bases and V 5 bases, and 9 bases lay outside the gene matches. The chain's CDR3 is CASSPPRQGATEAFF. Here the CDR3 DNA reads TGTGCCAGCAGCCCCCCTAGGCAGGGGGCCACTGAAGCTTTCTTT.

This clone was seen only a few times. The chain links TRBV28 to TRBJ2-7; 11 bases line up with TRBD1. With 4 bases clipped from V and 4 bases from J, the junction kept 6 bases outside the gene matches. The CDR3 totals 15 residues. Germline V CDR1 and CDR2: MDHEN, SYDVKM. The CDR3 spells CASSSGTGGIYEQYF. The DNA for the CDR3 is TGTGCCAGCAGTTCCGGGACAGGGGGGATATACGAGCAGTACTTC.

This chain uses TRBV6-1 with TRBJ2-7; 8 bases align to TRBD2. The germline V gene encodes CDR1 MNHNS and CDR2 SASEGT. The V and J ends lost 7 bases and 4 bases, in that order; junction bases with no gene match: 12. CDR3 length: 15 residues. In DNA form, the CDR3 reads TGTGCCAGCAATTATTTAGCGGGGAGTCTGTACGAGCAGTACTTC. Translated, it gives CASNYLAGSLYEQYF.

The chain has TRBV2 and TRBJ1-3, with D uncertain. Germline assignment: CDR1 SNHLY and CDR2 FYNNEI. This CDR3 region has 15 residues. The germline V and J ends were trimmed by 6 bases and 1 base, with 13 bases remaining between them. The CDR3 region has the DNA TGTGCCAGCAGGGAAAATCTAGCTTCTGGAAACACCATATATTTT. Its protein is CASRENLASGNTIYF.

The rearrangement uses TRBV28 and TRBJ2-2; D is undetermined. The CDR3 runs to 14 residues. With 5 bases removed from V and 4 bases from J, the gap between germline ends came to 11 bases. Germline lookup yields CDR1 MDHEN and CDR2 SYDVKM. In DNA form, the CDR3 reads TGTGCCAGCAGTGGGCAGGTGGGCACCGGGGAGCTGTTTTTT. Amino acid sequence: CASSGQVGTGELFF.

This chain connects TRBV2 to TRBJ2-5; D possibly matches TRBD1 or TRBD2 (5 bases each). This CDR3 is built from 13 residues. The ends were cut back, 4 bases at V and 4 bases at J, with 10 bases in the middle. Germline CDR1 and CDR2: SNHLY and FYNNEI. CDR3 nucleotides: TGTGCCAGCAGTGGGTTGGGGGTAGAGACCCAGTACTTC. Translating gives CASSGLGVETQYF.

This clone has a single count. The J gene is TRBJ2-1, the V gene TRBV4-1; 7 bases fit TRBD2. This CDR3 region has 16 residues. V trimming: 2 bases; J trimming: 7 bases; junction bases outside the gene matches: 11. Germline V lookup: CDR1 MGHRA, CDR2 YSYEKL. CDR3 sequence reads: CASSQPGGSLVNEQFF. CDR3 sequence (DNA): TGCGCCAGCAGCCAACCTGGCGGGAGTTTGGTTAATGAGCAGTTCTTC.